This TCR beta chain appears in the sequencing data of a study of regulatory T cells in long-lasting Graves disease. Relying on iRepertoire HTBI primers and Arm-PCR of CDR3 regions, the team built TCR beta libraries. TCRdb re-called the multiplex PCR reads with MiXCR, one entry per CDR3 protein. This table has 200,000 to 250,000 distinct CDR3 sequences, approximately 18% appearing once. There are many counts of this clonotype. Trimming took 5 bases from V and 7 from J, leaving 12 bases between them. The CDR3 contains 11 residues. Germline assignment: CDR1 SQVTM and CDR2 ANQGSEA. Time point defined: newly diagnosed GD, antithyroid drugs for less than 3 months. From RNA extracted from PBMCs, the TCR library was made. These data also formed part of another study, on T cells in Graves' hyperthyroidism and ophthalmopathy. That paper adds: First-round RT-PCR with HTBI primers amplified the TCR CDR3 region.

Specimen: peripheral blood mononuclear cells (PBMCs), collected at new diagnosis, from a patient treated with antithyroid drugs. The rearrangement joins TRBV29-1 to TRBJ2-7; no clear D gene. This receptor was identified in a woman aged 30 to 39 with Graves disease. CDR3 DNA: TGCAGCGTTTCCAACATGGGAGAGCAGTACTTC. Amino acid sequence: CSVSNMGEQYF.